This TCR beta chain was identified during a study of CD8+ T cells in alopecia areata. It was cDNA, reverse transcribed from extracted RNA, that served as the sequencing template. Produced via immunoSEQ multiplex PCR; TCRdb's table is partial and in-frame only. The sample has approximately 120,000 clones, around 63% seen once. Treatment denoted: oral pan-JAK inhibitor, 5-10 mg twice daily. V dropped 3 bases and J dropped 5 bases, with 16 bases sitting between them. Germline CDR1 GTSNPN, CDR2 SVGIG (reference sequence). The CDR3 loop spans 14 amino acids. The material was CD4+ T cells sorted from blood, obtained at week 4, from a patient treated with tofacitinib. The source of this sequence is a human donor with alopecia areata. The J gene is TRBJ2-5, the V gene TRBV30; no clear D. The CDR3 is CAWSLLRASETQYF. In DNA, the CDR3 is TGTGCCTGGAGCCTACTCCGAGCCTCGGAGACCCAGTACTTC.